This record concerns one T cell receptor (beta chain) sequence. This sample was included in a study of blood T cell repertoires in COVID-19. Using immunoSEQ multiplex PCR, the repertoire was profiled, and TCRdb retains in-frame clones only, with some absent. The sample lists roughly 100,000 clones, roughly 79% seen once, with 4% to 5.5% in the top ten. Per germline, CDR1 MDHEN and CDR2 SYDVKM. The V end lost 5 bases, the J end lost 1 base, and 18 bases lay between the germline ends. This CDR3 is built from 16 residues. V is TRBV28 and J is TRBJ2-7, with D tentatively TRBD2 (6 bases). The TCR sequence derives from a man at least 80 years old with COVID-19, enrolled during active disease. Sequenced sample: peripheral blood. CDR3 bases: TGTGCCAGCAGTCCATCCTTGGGGACTCGGTCCTACGAGCAGTACTTC. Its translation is CASSPSLGTRSYEQYF.